The clone carrying this TCR beta chain was detected only a few times. Its specificity is unknown. The source material, RNA transcripts, was used to amplify TCR beta CDR3 regions. With the HTBI primer set, the TCR CDR3 went through a first round of RT-PCR. TCRdb reanalysed the multiplex PCR reads using MiXCR and keeps one entry per CDR3 protein. The sample gives under 350,000 distinct CDR3 sequences, roughly 21% of which show up once; around 48% is in the top ten. The source of the sample is a study of T cells in Graves' hyperthyroidism and ophthalmopathy. General study results and limits: Most clonotypes expanded in thyroid above 0.001 were likewise present in blood. The model anticipated ophthalmopathy a median about six months pre-onset.

An absence of ophthalmopathy progression within 18 months meant stable Graves' hyperthyroidism. Germline CDR1 is LNHDA and CDR2 is SQIVND (reference sequence). The CDR3 runs to 14 residues. V lost 3 bases and J 4 bases, leaving 12 bases between the germline ends. The sequencing sample was made of blood. The sequence was obtained from a woman between 50 and 59 years old with Graves' hyperthyroidism. The genes are TRBV19 and TRBJ1-2, with D possibly matching TRBD1 (5 bases). The CDR3 DNA follows: TGTGCCAGTAGTATGGGACGAGCGGGCTATGGCTACACCTTC. This encodes CASSMGRAGYGYTF.